The 18 T cell receptor beta chains given below trace back to one sample, sequenced in a study of PD-L1 blockade in urothelial cancer. Time point meaning: pretreatment peripheral blood. The repertoire was sequenced with immunoSEQ multiplex PCR; TCRdb's copy has only in-frame clones and lacks some. The table shows tens of thousands of clones, with 86% occurring only once. This sample comprised PBMCs, obtained around atezolizumab (anti-PD-L1) treatment. The receptors were gathered from a man in his 60s with urothelial cancer.

The chain combines TRBV5-4 with TRBJ1-5; 7 bases align to TRBD1. The germline V gene has CDR1 SGHNT and CDR2 YYREEE (reference sequence). The CDR3 is 15 residues long. V lost 4 bases, J lost 4 bases, and 8 bases stayed unmatched. CDR3 bases: TGTGCCAGCAGCCGAGGGGGCAGGGCTAATCAGCCCCAGCATTTT. As protein: CASSRGGRANQPQHF.

This clone was seen a single time. This chain uses TRBV19 with TRBJ1-5; no firm D call. From germline, CDR1 is LNHDA and CDR2 SQIVND (reference sequence). The ends were cut back, 2 bases at V and 2 bases at J, with 7 bases in the middle. There are 14 residues in the CDR3. Here the CDR3 DNA reads TGTGCCAGTAGTATAATGGCGGGCAATCAGCCCCAGCATTTT. Amino acid sequence: CASSIMAGNQPQHF.

This clone has just a few counts. This chain links TRBV19 with TRBJ1-5; a possible D gene is TRBD1 (6 bases). Germline CDR1 reads LNHDA; CDR2 reads SQIVND (reference sequence). The CDR3 is made up of 13 amino acids. V was trimmed by 9 bases and J by 4 bases, leaving 13 bases between them. The CDR3 coding sequence is TGTGCCAGCCACCACAGGGAAAATCAGCCCCAGCATTTT. Protein sequence: CASHHRENQPQHF.

This chain joins TRBV4-2 and TRBJ2-1; TRBD2 agrees at 10 bases. Unmatched junction bases numbered 10, after V lost 0 bases and J lost 5 bases. The CDR3 extends over 18 amino acids. The germline V gene encodes CDR1 LGHNA and CDR2 YNFKEQ. DNA of the CDR3: TGTGCCAGCAGCCAAGATCACACTAGCGGGGTGTCACACAATGAGCAGTTCTTC. Its translation: CASSQDHTSGVSHNEQFF.

This clone was seen more than once but under ten times. This chain joins TRBV28 and TRBJ1-2; D perhaps matches TRBD1 (5 bases). The germline V gene has CDR1 MDHEN and CDR2 SYDVKM. The CDR3 sequence is 12 residues long. V was clipped by 5 bases and J by 5 bases, with 9 bases between them. This CDR3 reads CASSPGGYGYTF. The CDR3 nucleotides are TGTGCCAGCAGTCCCGGGGGGTATGGCTACACCTTC.

The chain is built from TRBV4-1 and TRBJ2-5; 8 bases match TRBD1. Germline CDR1 is MGHRA and CDR2 is YSYEKL. CDR3 length: 16 amino acids. J was trimmed by 6 bases and V by 0 bases; bases with no gene match: 9. The DNA of the CDR3 is TGCGCCAGCAGCCAAGAGCCGACAGGGGCTGGAAAGACCCAGTACTTC. Residues: CASSQEPTGAGKTQYF.

This chain links TRBV5-6 with TRBJ2-1; TRBD1 might be the D (7 bases). There are 13 residues in the CDR3. V shed 4 bases and J shed 10 bases, with 15 bases lying between them. Germline CDR1 SGHDT, CDR2 YYEEEE. The CDR3 sequence: CASSRTGGGEQFF. The CDR3 DNA reads TGTGCCAGCAGCCGAACAGGAGGGGGCGAGCAGTTCTTC.

V gene TRBV7-9 combines with J gene TRBJ2-5, with D possibly being TRBD2 (5 bases). The CDR3 runs to 14 residues. Per the germline V gene, CDR1 is SEHNR and CDR2 is FQNEAQ (reference sequence). V was pared by 5 bases and J by 1 base, with 11 bases between. Written as DNA, the CDR3 is TGTGCCAGCAGCCTCCGAGGGCGCCAAGAGACCCAGTACTTC. It translates to CASSLRGRQETQYF. Full variable domain (remainder filled in from reference TRBV7-9 and TRBJ2-5): DTGVSQNPRHKITKRGQNVTFRCDPISEHNRLYWYRQTLGQGPEFLTYFQNEAQLEKSRLLSDRFSAERPKGSFSTLEIQRTEQGDSAMYLCASSLRGRQETQYFGPGTRLLVL.

This chain links TRBV28 with TRBJ1-3, with D tentatively TRBD1 (6 bases). CDR3 length: 15 amino acids. The germline CDR1 and CDR2 sequences are MDHEN and SYDVKM. V was pared by 6 bases and J by 0 bases, with 12 bases between. CDR3 sequence: CASSLDRFSGNTIYF. The CDR3 DNA follows: TGTGCCAGCAGCCTAGACAGGTTCTCTGGAAACACCATATATTTT.

This chain links TRBV11-2 with TRBJ2-7; 9 nucleotides match TRBD1. The germline V gene has CDR1 SGHAT and CDR2 FQNNGV. V dropped 2 bases and J dropped 2; count of bases not matched to a gene: 1. The CDR3 totals 14 residues. This CDR3 reads CASSLRQGAYEQYF. CDR3 coding DNA: TGTGCCAGCAGCTTAAGACAGGGGGCCTACGAGCAGTACTTC.

The chain uses TRBV9 and TRBJ1-4, with D possibly being TRBD1 (6 bases). Trimming stripped 3 bases from V and 2 bases from J, with 11 bases between. The length of the CDR3 is 15 residues. The germline V gene has CDR1 SGDLS and CDR2 YYNGEE. The CDR3 nucleotides are TGTGCCAGCAGCGCGAACAGGGATACTAATGAAAAACTGTTTTTT. This sequence encodes CASSANRDTNEKLFF.

This rearrangement joins TRBV5-6 to TRBJ1-2; 10 nucleotides match TRBD1. V gave up 2 bases and J gave up 1 base; unmatched junction bases: 5. CDR3 length equals 16 residues. Germline-derived CDR1 and CDR2 are SGHDT and YYEEEE. CDR3 DNA sequence: TGTGCCAGCAGCTTTGGGGGACAGGGGTTTAACTATGGCTACACCTTC. Its protein product is CASSFGGQGFNYGYTF.

The V and J genes are TRBV6-1 and TRBJ2-2, with a weak D call TRBD1 (5 bases). V gave up 2 bases and J gave up 4 bases, with 8 bases separating them. This CDR3 comprises 14 residues. Germline CDR1 is MNHNS and CDR2 is SASEGT. The CDR3 loop is CASSERQTTGELFF. For the CDR3, the DNA is TGTGCCAGCAGTGAAAGACAGACCACCGGGGAGCTGTTTTTT.

This clone appeared once. This chain uses TRBV29-1 with TRBJ1-2, with D unresolved. From germline, CDR1 is SQVTM and CDR2 ANQGSEA. Between the trimmed V and J ends, which lost 4 bases and 8 bases, there was a span of 5 bases. The CDR3 is made up of 9 amino acids. The DNA of the CDR3 is TGCAGCGTTGTTGGCGGCTACACCTTC. It specifies CSVVGGYTF.

The chain is built from TRBV5-1 and TRBJ2-2; D possibly corresponds to TRBD2 (6 bases). V lost 4 bases to trimming and J lost 1 base, with 11 bases between them. Germline-derived CDR1 and CDR2 are SGHRS and YFSETQ. The CDR3 spans 15 residues. The DNA for the CDR3 is TGCGCCAGCAGCCGCGTGGGGGGGAACACCGGGGAGCTGTTTTTT. Translation gives CASSRVGGNTGELFF.

The rearrangement links TRBV6-1 to TRBJ2-7, with 9 positions matching TRBD1. Germline V gene lookup returns CDR1 MNHNS and CDR2 SASEGT. J gave up 4 bases and V 5 bases, and 6 bases lay outside the gene matches. The CDR3 extends over 14 amino acids. This CDR3 is CASSRDRETYEQYF. The DNA for the CDR3 is TGTGCCAGCAGTAGGGACAGGGAAACTTACGAGCAGTACTTC.

The V call is TRBV4-2, the J call TRBJ1-6; TRBD1 might be the D (6 bases). The CDR3 consists of 17 residues. V shed 4 bases and J shed 10 bases, with 23 bases lying between them. The germline CDR1 and CDR2 sequences are LGHNA and YNFKEQ. The CDR3 spells CASSPLPTGIGGSPLHF. CDR3 sequence (DNA): TGTGCCAGCAGCCCCCTACCCACAGGGATAGGTGGATCACCCCTCCACTTT.

The gene calls are TRBV6-1 and TRBJ2-7; tentatively, D is TRBD1 (6 bases). Trimming pared 8 bases from V and 4 bases from J, leaving 15 bases between. The CDR3 is made up of 13 amino acids. Germline V gene lookup returns CDR1 MNHNS and CDR2 SASEGT. The CDR3 loop reads CASSYREGYEQYF. The CDR3 DNA is TGTGCCAGCTCTTACAGGGAAGGATACGAGCAGTACTTC.